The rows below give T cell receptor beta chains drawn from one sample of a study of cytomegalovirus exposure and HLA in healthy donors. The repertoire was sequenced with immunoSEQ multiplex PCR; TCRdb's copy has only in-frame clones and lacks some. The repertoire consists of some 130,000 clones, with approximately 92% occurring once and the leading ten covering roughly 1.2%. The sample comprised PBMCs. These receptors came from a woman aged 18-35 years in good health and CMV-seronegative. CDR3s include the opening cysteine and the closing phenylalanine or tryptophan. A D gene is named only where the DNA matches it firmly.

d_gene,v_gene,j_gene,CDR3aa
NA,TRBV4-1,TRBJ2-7,CASSQDKLYEQYF
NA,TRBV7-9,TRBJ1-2,CASSLEGNGYTF
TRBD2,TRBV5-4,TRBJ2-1,CASSPRLAGGLDEQFF
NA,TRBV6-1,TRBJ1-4,CASSYGSNLFF
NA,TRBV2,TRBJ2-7,CASSEAYIIETFTYEQYF
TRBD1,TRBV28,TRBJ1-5,CASTRGGGNQPQHF
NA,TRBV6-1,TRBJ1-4,CASAGDWEKLFF
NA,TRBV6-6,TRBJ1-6,CASSSPGTGDSPLHF
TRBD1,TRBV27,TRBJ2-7,CASSLLKDRGSYEQYF
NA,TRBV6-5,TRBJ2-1,CASSYQASNLNEQFF
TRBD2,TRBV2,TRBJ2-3,CASSEGSGGGYTQYF
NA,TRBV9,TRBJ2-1,CASTLDLSYNEQFF
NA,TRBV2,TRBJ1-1,CASSLTPTEAFF
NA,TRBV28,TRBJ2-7,CASSFSVGPPYEQYF
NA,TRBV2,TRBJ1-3,CASSEHGGPRAIYF
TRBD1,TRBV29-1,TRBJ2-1,CSVARGTGTEQFF
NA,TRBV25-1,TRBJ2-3,CASSESGSTDTQYF
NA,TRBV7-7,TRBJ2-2,CASSYRDLPTGELFF
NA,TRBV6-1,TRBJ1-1,CASSEANVRETEAFF
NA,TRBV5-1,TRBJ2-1,CASSFGLASYNEQFF
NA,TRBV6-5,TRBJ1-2,CASSPDTLYGYTF
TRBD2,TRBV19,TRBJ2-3,CASGASGGTDTQYF
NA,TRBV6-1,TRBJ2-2,CASSTGLAGELFF
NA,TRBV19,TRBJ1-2,CASSMDPGYNGYTF
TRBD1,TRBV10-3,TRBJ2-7,CAISESGGGYEQYF
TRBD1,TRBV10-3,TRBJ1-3,CAISESPTGRNTIYF
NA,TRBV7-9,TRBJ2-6,CASSFLQGIGTGANVLTF
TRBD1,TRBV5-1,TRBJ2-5,CASSLDTVGTGLETQYF
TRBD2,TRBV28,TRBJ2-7,CATTEYSGVREQYF
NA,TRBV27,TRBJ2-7,CASRAFQGVGEQYF
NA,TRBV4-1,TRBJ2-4,CASSQVTTTLAKNIQYF
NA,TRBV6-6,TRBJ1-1,CASSYDRTVGAFF
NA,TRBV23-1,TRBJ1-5,CASDFAGTPTRGNQPQHF
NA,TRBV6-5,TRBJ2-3,CASSYQGQNTDTQYF
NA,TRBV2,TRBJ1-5,CASAGELNQPQHF
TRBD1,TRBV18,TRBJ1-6,CASSPRDRVVDSPLHF
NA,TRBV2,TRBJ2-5,CASSVVGEEETQYF
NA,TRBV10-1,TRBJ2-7,CASSRFVSLGEQYF
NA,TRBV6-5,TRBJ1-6,CASSYTTGSGNSPLHF
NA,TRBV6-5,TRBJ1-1,CASSFLIQNTEAFF
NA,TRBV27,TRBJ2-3,CASGGAIFPDTQYF
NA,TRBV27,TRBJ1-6,CASSFTVPGRSQNSPLHF
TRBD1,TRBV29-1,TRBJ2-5,CSGWTGEETQYF
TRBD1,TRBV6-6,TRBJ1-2,CASSYTTGVHGYTF
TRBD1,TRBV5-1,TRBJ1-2,CASSLGSGQAYGYTF
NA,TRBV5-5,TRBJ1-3,CASSSVGGSGNTIYF
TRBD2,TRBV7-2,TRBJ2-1,CASSLRRPIGGDEQFF
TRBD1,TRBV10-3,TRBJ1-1,CAIGQGEGTEAFF
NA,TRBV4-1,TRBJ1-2,CASSQSTDNFGGYTF
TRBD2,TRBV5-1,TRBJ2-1,CASSPGLAGTNEQFF
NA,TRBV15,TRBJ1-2,CATSRVEGDRYTF
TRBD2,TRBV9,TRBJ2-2,CASSVIAGVTGELFF